This TCR beta chain appears in the sequencing data of a study of tumor and adjacent non-tumor tissue in lung cancer. Across the whole study: There were 11 to 13 adenocarcinoma, a couple of squamous cell carcinoma and 1 small cell lung cancer cases. Findings and limits, study-wide: TCR diversity was significantly greater in tumor than normal lung tissue.

The CDR3 has 14 amino acids. Trimming took 3 bases from V and 3 from J, leaving 13 bases between them. CDR1 is SQVTM and CDR2 is ANQGSEA in the germline V gene. No cell sorting was done before RNA was extracted from the tissue. The library came from three nested PCR rounds adapted from ARM-PCR protocols. MiXCR, applied by TCRdb to the multiplex PCR reads, yields one record per CDR3 protein. The table includes around 70,000 distinct CDR3 sequences, 55% to 85% detected once. This clonotype was seen more than once but under ten times. Its target is unknown. Sequencing input: lung tumor tissue. This clonotype was sampled from a man between 60 and 70 years old with non-small cell lung cancer. The V gene is TRBV29-1, the J gene TRBJ2-3; D is possibly TRBD1 (6 bases). The CDR3: CSVDPGQMTDTQYF. The CDR3, as DNA: TGCAGCGTTGACCCAGGACAGATGACAGATACGCAGTATTTT.